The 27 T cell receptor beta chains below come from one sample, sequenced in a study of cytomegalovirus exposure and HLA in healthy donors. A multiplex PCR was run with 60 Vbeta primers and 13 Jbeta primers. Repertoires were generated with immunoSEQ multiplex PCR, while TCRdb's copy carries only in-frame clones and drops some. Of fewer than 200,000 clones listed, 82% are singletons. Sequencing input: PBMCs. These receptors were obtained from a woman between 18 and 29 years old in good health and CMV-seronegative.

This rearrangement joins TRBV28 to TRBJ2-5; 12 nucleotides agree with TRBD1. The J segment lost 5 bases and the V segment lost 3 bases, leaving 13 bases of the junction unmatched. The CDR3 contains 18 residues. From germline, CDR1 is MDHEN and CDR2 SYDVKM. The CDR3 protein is CASSLGTGGEMVQETQYF. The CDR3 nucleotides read TGTGCCAGCAGTTTGGGGACAGGGGGCGAGATGGTCCAGGAGACCCAGTACTTC.

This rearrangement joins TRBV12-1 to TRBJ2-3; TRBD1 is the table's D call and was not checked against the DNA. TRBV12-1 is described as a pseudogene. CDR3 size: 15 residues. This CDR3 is CASSFAGDRDDTQYF. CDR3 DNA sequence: TGTGCCAGCAGCTTTGCCGGGGACAGGGACGATACGCAGTATTTT.

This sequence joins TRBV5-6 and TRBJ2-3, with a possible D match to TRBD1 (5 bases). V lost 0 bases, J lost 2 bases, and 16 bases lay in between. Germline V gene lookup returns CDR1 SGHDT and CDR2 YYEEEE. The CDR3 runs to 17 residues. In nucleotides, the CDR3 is TGTGCCAGCAGCTTGGAAGGGAAAGACAGCCCCACAGATACGCAGTATTTT. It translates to CASSLEGKDSPTDTQYF.

The CDR3 DNA is TGTGCCAGCAGCCCTAGGATAGGGGAAGACTCACCCCTCCACTTT. Protein product: CASSPRIGEDSPLHF. The chain recombines TRBV6-5 with TRBJ1-6, with a weak D call TRBD1 (5 bases). This CDR3 has 15 residues. V lost 6 bases and J lost 10, with 19 bases in between. CDR1 is MNHEY, CDR2 SVGAGI, per germline.

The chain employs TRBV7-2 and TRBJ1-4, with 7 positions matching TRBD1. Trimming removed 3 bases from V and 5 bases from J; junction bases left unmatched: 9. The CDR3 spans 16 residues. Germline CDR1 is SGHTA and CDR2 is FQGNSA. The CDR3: CASSLRQQGLNEKLFF. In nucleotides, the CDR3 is TGTGCCAGCAGCTTGAGGCAACAGGGGTTAAATGAAAAACTGTTTTTT.

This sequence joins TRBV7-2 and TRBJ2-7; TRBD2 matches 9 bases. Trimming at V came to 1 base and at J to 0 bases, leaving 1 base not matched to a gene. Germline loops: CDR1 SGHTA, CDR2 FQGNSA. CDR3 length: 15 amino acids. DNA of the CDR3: TGTGCCAGCAGCTTAGGACTAGCGGTCTCCTACGAGCAGTACGTC. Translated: CASSLGLAVSYEQYV.

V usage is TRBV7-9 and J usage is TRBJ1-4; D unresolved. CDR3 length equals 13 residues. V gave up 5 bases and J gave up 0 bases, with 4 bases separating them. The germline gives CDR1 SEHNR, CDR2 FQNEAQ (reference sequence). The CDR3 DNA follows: TGTGCCAGCAGCGCTACAACTAATGAAAAACTGTTTTTT. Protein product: CASSATTNEKLFF.

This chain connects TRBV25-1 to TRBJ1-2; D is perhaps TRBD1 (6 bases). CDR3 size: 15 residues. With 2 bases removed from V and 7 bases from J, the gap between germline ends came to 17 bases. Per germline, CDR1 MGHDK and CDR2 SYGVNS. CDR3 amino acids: CASSEPQGESSGYTF. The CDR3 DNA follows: TGTGCCAGCAGTGAACCACAGGGAGAATCTAGTGGCTACACCTTC.

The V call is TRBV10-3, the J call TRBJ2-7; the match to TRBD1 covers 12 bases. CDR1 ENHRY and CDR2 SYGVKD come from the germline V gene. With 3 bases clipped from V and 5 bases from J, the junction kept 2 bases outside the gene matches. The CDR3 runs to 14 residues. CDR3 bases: TGTGCCATCAGTGACGGGACAGGGGGCCACGAGCAGTACGTC. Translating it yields CAISDGTGGHEQYV.

The chain's CDR3 is CASRLAGGPIGYEQYF. CDR3 nucleotide sequence: TGCGCCAGCAGACTAGCGGGAGGGCCAATCGGCTACGAGCAGTACTTC. The chain carries TRBV5-1 and TRBJ2-5, with 13 bases aligning to TRBD2. With the DNA end fitting TRBJ2-7 better, the J assignment may be wrong. CDR3 size: 16 residues. Germline V gene lookup returns CDR1 SGHRS and CDR2 YFSETQ.

CDR3 loop: CASSLRGGGRTEAFF. The DNA for the CDR3 is TGTGCCAGCAGCTTGCGAGGGGGCGGGAGGACTGAAGCTTTCTTT. V gene TRBV5-6 combines with J gene TRBJ1-1; 7 positions agree with TRBD1. CDR3 length: 15 amino acids. Looked up from germline, CDR1 is SGHDT and CDR2 is YYEEEE. The junction had 8 bases not matched to a gene; V was cut back by 1 base and J by 5 bases.

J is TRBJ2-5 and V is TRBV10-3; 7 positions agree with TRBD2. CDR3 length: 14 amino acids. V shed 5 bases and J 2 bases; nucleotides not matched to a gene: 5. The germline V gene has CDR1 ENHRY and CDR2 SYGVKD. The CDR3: CAISPGTMQETQYF. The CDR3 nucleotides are TGTGCCATCAGTCCCGGGACTATGCAAGAGACCCAGTACTTC.

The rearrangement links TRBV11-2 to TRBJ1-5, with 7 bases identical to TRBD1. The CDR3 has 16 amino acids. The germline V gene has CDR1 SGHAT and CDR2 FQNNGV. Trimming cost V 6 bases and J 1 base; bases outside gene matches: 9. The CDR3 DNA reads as TGTGCCAGCAGTCTCAGGGGGGCAGGGAGCAATCAGCCCCAGCATTTT. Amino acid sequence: CASSLRGAGSNQPQHF.

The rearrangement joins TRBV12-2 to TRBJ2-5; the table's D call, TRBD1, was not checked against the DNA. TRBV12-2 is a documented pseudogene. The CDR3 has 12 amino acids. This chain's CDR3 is CASRSCQETQYF. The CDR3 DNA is TGTGCAAGTCGCTCATGCCAAGAGACCCAGTACTTC.

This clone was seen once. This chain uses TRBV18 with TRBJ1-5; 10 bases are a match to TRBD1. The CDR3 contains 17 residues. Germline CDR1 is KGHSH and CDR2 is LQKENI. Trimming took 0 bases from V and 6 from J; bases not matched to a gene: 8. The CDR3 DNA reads TGTGCCAGCTCACCACCGAGTGGACAGGGGGGACGTCAGCCCCAGCATTTT. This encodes CASSPPSGQGGRQPQHF.

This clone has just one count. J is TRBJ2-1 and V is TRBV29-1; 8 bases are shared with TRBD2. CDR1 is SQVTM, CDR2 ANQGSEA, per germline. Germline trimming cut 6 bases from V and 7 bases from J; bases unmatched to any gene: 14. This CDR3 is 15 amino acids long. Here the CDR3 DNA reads TGCAGCGTCGGGTGGGACGGGACTAGTTATAATGAGCAGTTCTTC. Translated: CSVGWDGTSYNEQFF.

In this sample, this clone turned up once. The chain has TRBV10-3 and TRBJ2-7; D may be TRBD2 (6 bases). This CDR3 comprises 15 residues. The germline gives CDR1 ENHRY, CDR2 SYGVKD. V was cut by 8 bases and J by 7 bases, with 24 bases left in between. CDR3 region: CAIGVGVNPGEEQYF. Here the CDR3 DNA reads TGTGCCATCGGCGTGGGCGTTAATCCGGGGGAAGAGCAGTACTTC.

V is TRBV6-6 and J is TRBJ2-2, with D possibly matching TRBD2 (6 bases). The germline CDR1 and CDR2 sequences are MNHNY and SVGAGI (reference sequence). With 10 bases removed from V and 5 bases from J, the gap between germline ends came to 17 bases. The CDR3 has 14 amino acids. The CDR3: CANRDRGGTGELFF. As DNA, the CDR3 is TGTGCCAACCGGGACCGCGGAGGGACCGGGGAGCTGTTTTTT.

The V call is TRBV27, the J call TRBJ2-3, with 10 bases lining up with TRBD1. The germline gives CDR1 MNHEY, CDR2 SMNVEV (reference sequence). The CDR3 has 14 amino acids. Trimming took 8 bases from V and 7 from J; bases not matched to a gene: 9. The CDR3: CASGRVGQGNTQYF. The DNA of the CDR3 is TGTGCCAGCGGCCGGGTGGGACAGGGGAATACGCAGTATTTT.

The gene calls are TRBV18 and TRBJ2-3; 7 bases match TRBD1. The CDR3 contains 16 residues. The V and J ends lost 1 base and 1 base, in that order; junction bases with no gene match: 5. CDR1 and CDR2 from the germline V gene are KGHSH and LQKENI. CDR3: CASSPQGAGGTDTQYF. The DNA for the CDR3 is TGTGCCAGCTCACCACAGGGGGCAGGGGGCACAGATACGCAGTATTTT.

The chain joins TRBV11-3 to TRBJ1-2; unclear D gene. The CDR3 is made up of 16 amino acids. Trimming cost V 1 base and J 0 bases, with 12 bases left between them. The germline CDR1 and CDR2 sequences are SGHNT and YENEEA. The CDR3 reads CASSLAPTGSNYGYTF. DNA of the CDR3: TGTGCCAGCAGCTTAGCCCCCACGGGGTCTAACTATGGCTACACCTTC.

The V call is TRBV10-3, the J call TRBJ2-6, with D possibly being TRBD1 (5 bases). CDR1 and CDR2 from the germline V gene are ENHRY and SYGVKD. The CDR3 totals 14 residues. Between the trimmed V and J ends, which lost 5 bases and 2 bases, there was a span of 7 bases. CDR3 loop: CAISKGAGANVLTF. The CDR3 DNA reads TGTGCCATCAGTAAAGGGGCTGGGGCCAACGTCCTGACTTTC.

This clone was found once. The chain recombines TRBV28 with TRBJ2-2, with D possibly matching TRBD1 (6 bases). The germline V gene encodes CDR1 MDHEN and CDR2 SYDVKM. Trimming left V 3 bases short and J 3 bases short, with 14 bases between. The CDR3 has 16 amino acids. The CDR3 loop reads CASSFFRDTDTGELFF. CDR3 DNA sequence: TGTGCCAGCAGTTTCTTCCGGGACACAGACACCGGGGAGCTGTTTTTT.

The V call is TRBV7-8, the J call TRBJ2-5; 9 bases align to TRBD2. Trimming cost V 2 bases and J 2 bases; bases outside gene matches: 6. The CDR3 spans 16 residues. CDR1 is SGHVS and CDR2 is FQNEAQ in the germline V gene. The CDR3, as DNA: TGTGCCAGCAGCTTATACGCGGGAGGGAGGCAAGAGACCCAGTACTTC. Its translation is CASSLYAGGRQETQYF.

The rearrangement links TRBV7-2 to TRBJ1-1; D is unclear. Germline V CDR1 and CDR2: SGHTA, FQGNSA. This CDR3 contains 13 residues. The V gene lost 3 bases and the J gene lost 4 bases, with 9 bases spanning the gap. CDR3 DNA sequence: TGTGCCAGCAGCTTCCGGGAAGGCACTGAAGCTTTCTTT. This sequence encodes CASSFREGTEAFF.

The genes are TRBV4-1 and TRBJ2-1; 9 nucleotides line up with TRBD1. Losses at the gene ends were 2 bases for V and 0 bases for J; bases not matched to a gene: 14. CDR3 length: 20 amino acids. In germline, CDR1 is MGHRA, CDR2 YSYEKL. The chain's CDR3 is CASSQNRGLHVLSSYNEQFF. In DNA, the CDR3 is TGCGCCAGCAGCCAAAACAGGGGGCTCCACGTCCTCAGCTCCTACAATGAGCAGTTCTTC.

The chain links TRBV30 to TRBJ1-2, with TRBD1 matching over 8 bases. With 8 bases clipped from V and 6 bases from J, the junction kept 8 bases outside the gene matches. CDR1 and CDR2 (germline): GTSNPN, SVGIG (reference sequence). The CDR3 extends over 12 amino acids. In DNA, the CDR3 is TGTGCCGAAAACAGGGGGTTGAATGGCTACACCTTC. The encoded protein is CAENRGLNGYTF.